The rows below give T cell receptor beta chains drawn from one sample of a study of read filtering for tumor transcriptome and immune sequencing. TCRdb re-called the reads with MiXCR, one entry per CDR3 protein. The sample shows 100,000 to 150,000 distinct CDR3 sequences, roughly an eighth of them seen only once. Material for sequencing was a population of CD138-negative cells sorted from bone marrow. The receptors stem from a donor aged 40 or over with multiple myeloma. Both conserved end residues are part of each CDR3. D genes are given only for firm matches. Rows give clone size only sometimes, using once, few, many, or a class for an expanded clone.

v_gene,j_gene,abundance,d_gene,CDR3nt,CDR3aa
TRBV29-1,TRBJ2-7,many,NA,TGCAGCGTCCTATGGGGTGAAACCTACGAGCAGTACTTC,CSVLWGETYEQYF
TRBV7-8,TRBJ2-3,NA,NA,TGTGCCATCAGCTTAGGACCGGGAGATACGCAGTATTTT,CAISLGPGDTQYF
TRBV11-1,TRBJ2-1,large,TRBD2,TGTGCCAGCAGCCCTGGGACTAGCGCTTGGCATGAGCAGTTCTTC,CASSPGTSAWHEQFF
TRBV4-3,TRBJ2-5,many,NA,TGCGCCAGCAGCCAGGGGAATCGAGAGACCCAGTACTTC,CASSQGNRETQYF
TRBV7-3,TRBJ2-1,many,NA,TGTGCCAGCAGCTCCCAACAGACCAATGAGCAGTTCTTC,CASSSQQTNEQFF
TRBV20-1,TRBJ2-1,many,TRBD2,TGCAGTGCTAGAGGCGGGAGGGCCTACAATGAGCAGTTCTTC,CSARGGRAYNEQFF
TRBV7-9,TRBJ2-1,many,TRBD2,TGTGCCAGCAGCATAGTAGGAGGGACTAGCGGCTCCTACAATGAGCAGTTCTTC,CASSIVGGTSGSYNEQFF
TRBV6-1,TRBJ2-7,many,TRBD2,TGTGCCACCTGGACTAGCGGGAGGTCCTACGAGCAGTACTTC,CATWTSGRSYEQYF
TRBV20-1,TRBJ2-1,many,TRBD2,TGCAGTGCTTCGGGGGGGGCTATGGACAATGAGCAGTTCTTC,CSASGGAMDNEQFF
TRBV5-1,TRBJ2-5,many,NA,TGCGCCAGCAGCTTGGGGCCAGTTCCCCAAGAGACCCAGTACTTC,CASSLGPVPQETQYF
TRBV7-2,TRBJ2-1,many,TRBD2,TGTGCCAGCAGCTTAAAGGGACTAGCGGGTATTGAGCAGTTCTTC,CASSLKGLAGIEQFF
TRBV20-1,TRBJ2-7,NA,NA,TGCAGTGCTAGATCCCTCGAGGGCCAGGGCCACGAGCAGTACTTC,CSARSLEGQGHEQYF
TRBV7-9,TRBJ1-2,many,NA,TGTGCCAGCATCAGCCCAGGCGGGGACTATGGCTACACCTTC,CASISPGGDYGYTF
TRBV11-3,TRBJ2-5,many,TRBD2,TGTGCCAGCAGCTTGAGCCTTAGCGGGACAGAGACCCAGTACTTC,CASSLSLSGTETQYF
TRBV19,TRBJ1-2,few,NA,TGTGCCAGTAGTGAGTACTATGGCTACACCTTC,CASSEYYGYTF
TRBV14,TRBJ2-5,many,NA,TGTGCCAGCAGCCCTCTTGGGATGCAAGAGACCCAGTACTTC,CASSPLGMQETQYF
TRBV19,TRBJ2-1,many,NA,TGTGCCAGTAGTATACCATACAATGAGCAGTTCTTC,CASSIPYNEQFF
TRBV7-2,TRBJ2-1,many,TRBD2,TGTGCCAGCAGCACGACTAGCGGGTCCTACAATGAGCAGTTCTTC,CASSTTSGSYNEQFF
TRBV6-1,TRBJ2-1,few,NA,TGTGCCAGCACAACGATCTACAATGAGCAGTTCTTC,CASTTIYNEQFF
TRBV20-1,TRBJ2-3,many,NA,TGCAGTGCTGTCCTGGGTACAGATACGCAGTATTTT,CSAVLGTDTQYF
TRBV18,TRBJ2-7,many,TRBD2,TGTGCCAGCTCAAGGGAGGGCTCCTACTACGAGCAGTACTTC,CASSREGSYYEQYF
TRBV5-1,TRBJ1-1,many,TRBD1,TGCGCCAGCAGCGTGACAGGGCCGGCTGAAGCTTTCTTT,CASSVTGPAEAFF
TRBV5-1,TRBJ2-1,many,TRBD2,TGCGCCAGCAGCTTTCGAGCGGGGGATGGGGATGAGCAGTTCTTC,CASSFRAGDGDEQFF
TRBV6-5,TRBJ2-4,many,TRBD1,TGTGCCAGCAGTTCCGGGACAGGGTTCGAAAACATTCAGTACTTC,CASSSGTGFENIQYF
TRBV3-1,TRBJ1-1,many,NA,TGTGCCAGCAGCCATACGATGAACACTGAAGCTTTCTTT,CASSHTMNTEAFF
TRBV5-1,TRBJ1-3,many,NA,TGCGCCAGCAGCTCCGGGACATCTGGAAACACCATATATTTT,CASSSGTSGNTIYF
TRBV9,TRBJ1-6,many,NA,TGTGCCAGCAGCGTCGGGACCGGGGGCAATTCACCCCTCCACTTT,CASSVGTGGNSPLHF
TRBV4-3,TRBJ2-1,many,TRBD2,TGCGCCAGCAGCCAATCTCGATCCTTTCTAGCGGGAGTATGGAATGAGCAGTTCTTC,CASSQSRSFLAGVWNEQFF
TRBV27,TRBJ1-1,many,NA,TGTGCCAGCAGTTTATCCCGCCAGACTGAAGCTTTCTTT,CASSLSRQTEAFF
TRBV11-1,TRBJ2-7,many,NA,TGTGCCAGCAGCCCGTGGCCGGGTTACGAGCAGTACTTC,CASSPWPGYEQYF